Listed below are T cell receptor beta chains from one sample, sequenced in a study of early T cells in non-severe SARS-CoV-2 infection. MiXCR was run by TCRdb on the 5' RACE reads, yielding one entry per CDR3 protein. The profile shows roughly 50,000 distinct CDR3 sequences, 7% to 10% of them singletons. The specimen sequenced was whole blood. These TCRs come from an adult who was a healthcare worker with PCR-confirmed SARS-CoV-2 infection or an uninfected control (not recorded which). Both conserved end residues are part of each CDR3. The order of the fields is D gene, J gene, V gene, clone size, CDR3 DNA, CDR3 protein. A D gene is named only where the DNA matches it firmly. A row's size may be missing; if present it is once, few, many or a size class.

. TRBJ2-4 TRBV4-1 many TGCGCCAGCAGCCAAGTTGGGGACCTCATTCAGTACTTC CASSQVGDLIQYF
TRBD1 TRBJ2-7 TRBV20-1 . TGCAGTGCTAAGCTACCGGGACAGAGCTACGAGCAGTACTTC CSAKLPGQSYEQYF
. TRBJ2-1 TRBV5-1 few TGCGCCAGCAGCCCTCCATTAAGGGGGGGCGGCAATGAGCAGTTCTTC CASSPPLRGGGNEQFF
. TRBJ2-3 TRBV2 . TGTGCCAGCAGGGGTCGAGGCTCGGATACGCAGTATTTT CASRGRGSDTQYF
TRBD1 TRBJ2-7 TRBV19 . TGTGCCAGTAGTATCGGGACAGGGCTATCCTACGAGCAGTACTTC CASSIGTGLSYEQYF
. TRBJ2-1 TRBV3-1 few TGTGCCAGCAGCCAGAATATGGAGCAGTTCTTC CASSQNMEQFF
TRBD1 TRBJ2-3 TRBV7-9 few TGTGCCAGCAGCCGACAGGGCATAGATACGCAGTATTTT CASSRQGIDTQYF
. TRBJ2-2 TRBV6-2/TRBV6-3 . TGTGCCAGCAATAGACCCGGGACCCTAACTAGCCCGAACACCGGGGAGCTGTTTTTT CASNRPGTLTSPNTGELFF
TRBD2 TRBJ2-7 TRBV6-1 many TGTGCCAGCCCTCCTGGGGTAGCGGGAGGGCCCTACGAGCAGTACTTC CASPPGVAGGPYEQYF
. TRBJ1-1 TRBV11-2 . TGTGCCAGCAGCTTACATCGGGGCAGGGGCACTGAAGCTTTCTTT CASSLHRGRGTEAFF
TRBD1 TRBJ2-7 TRBV6-1 . TGTGCCAGCAGGGCCAACAGGGGGACCCTAGGCGAGCAGTACTTC CASRANRGTLGEQYF
TRBD2 TRBJ2-1 TRBV7-8 many TGTGCCAGCAGAAACCGACTAGCGGGGAGCAATGAGCAGTTCTTC CASRNRLAGSNEQFF
. TRBJ2-1 TRBV2 . TGTGCCAGCAAAACCATGACAGGCGGTGAGCAGTTCTTC CASKTMTGGEQFF
. TRBJ2-1 TRBV10-1 few TGCGCCAGCAGTGATATAGCGCGATTGTTCTACAATGAGCAGTTCTTC CASSDIARLFYNEQFF
. TRBJ2-3 TRBV20-1 many TGCAGTGCTAGGACAGCCCCCACCTCAGATACGCAGTATTTT CSARTAPTSDTQYF
. TRBJ2-3 TRBV5-6 . TGTGCCAGCAGTCCGCGGACTCTCCCCAAGAGCACAGATACGCAGTATTTT CASSPRTLPKSTDTQYF
. TRBJ2-3 TRBV7-9 few TGTGCCAGCAGCTTAGTTCGCATGGATACGCAGTATTTT CASSLVRMDTQYF
. TRBJ2-3 TRBV20-1 . TGCAGTGCGGTGGGCACAGATACGCAGTATTTT CSAVGTDTQYF
TRBD2 TRBJ2-1 TRBV10-1 many TGCGCCACCCTAGCGGGGGATTACAATGAGCAGTTCTTC CATLAGDYNEQFF
. TRBJ1-3 TRBV20-1 . TGCAGTGCTAGAGATCGCTTCCCCACGGGAAACACCATATATTTT CSARDRFPTGNTIYF
. TRBJ2-3 TRBV29-1 medium-sized TGCAGCGTTGTAGGCCGGAGTCGCACAGATACGCAGTATTTT CSVVGRSRTDTQYF
. TRBJ2-7 TRBV5-6 few TGTGCCAGCAGCTGGAGGGAGGACGAGCAGTACTTC CASSWREDEQYF
. TRBJ2-1 TRBV7-2 . TGTGCCAGCAGCTTATTCGTGGGAGAGAATGAGCAGTTCTTC CASSLFVGENEQFF
TRBD1 TRBJ2-3 TRBV4-1 many TGCGCCAGCAGCCCAGGACAGGCTTTCCAAGCAGATACGCAGTATTTT CASSPGQAFQADTQYF
. TRBJ2-7 TRBV13 once TGTGCCAGCAGACGACAGACGGGCTACGAGCAGTACTTC CASRRQTGYEQYF
. TRBJ2-7 TRBV6-1 few TGTGCCAGACAACAAACCCTCGCCCATCACGAGCAGTACTTC CARQQTLAHHEQYF